This T cell receptor (beta chain) was observed in a study of blood T cell repertoires in COVID-19. This clone was seen more than once but under ten times. In the source study's methods: Researchers report that nucleated cell counts were estimated from reference gene primer amplification. Profiled with immunoSEQ multiplex PCR; TCRdb holds only in-frame clones, not every one. V, J and clone size were drawn from that table, and D and trimming were deduced from the DNA. The data hold 130,000 to 150,000 clones, with more than 80% observed a single time. CDR3 length: 14 residues. In germline, CDR1 is SGHNT, CDR2 YYREEE (reference sequence). J lost 5 bases, V lost 3 bases, and 3 bases had no gene match.

The rearrangement uses TRBV5-4 and TRBJ2-3; 10 positions match TRBD2. Input material: peripheral blood. The sequence was collected from a human donor in a cohort sampled during active COVID-19. CDR3 sequence: CASSSAGGLDTQYF. The CDR3 region has the DNA TGTGCCAGCAGCTCAGCGGGAGGGCTAGATACGCAGTATTTT.